The rows below give T cell receptor beta chains drawn from one sample of a study of T cell changes during pregnancy in multiple sclerosis. The assay was immunoSEQ multiplex PCR, and TCRdb's table has in-frame clones only and misses some. This sample has approximately 29,000 clones, with 75% to 95% found just once. Sample: CD8+ T cells from peripheral blood mononuclear cells, taken before pregnancy. Receptors originate from a female donor with multiple sclerosis, enrolled in a pregnancy study. Both conserved end residues are part of each CDR3. Each record gives: J gene, D gene, V gene, clone size, CDR3 DNA, CDR3 protein. D genes are given only for firm matches. Size tells how often a clone was seen (once, few, many) or the class of an expanded clone, and some rows leave it out.

TRBJ1-2,.,TRBV21-1,.,TGTGCCAGCAGCTCTAGGACAGGGCGGACAAACTATGGCTACACCTTC,CASSSRTGRTNYGYTF
TRBJ2-5,TRBD1,TRBV27,.,TGTGCCAGCAGTCACAGGGGGCCCCAAGAGACCCAGTACTTC,CASSHRGPQETQYF
TRBJ1-2,.,TRBV5-6,once,TGTGCCAGCAGCTTGGTCCGGGGGACCTATGGCTACACCTTC,CASSLVRGTYGYTF
TRBJ2-1,.,TRBV21-1,.,TGTGCCAGCAGTCGACAGGGGCGCGGACTAGCGGGAGACAATGAGCAGTTCTTC,CASSRQGRGLAGDNEQFF
TRBJ2-3,TRBD1,TRBV6-5,.,TGTGCCAGCGGGCGGACAGGGGGCGTTGGAGATACGCAGTATTTT,CASGRTGGVGDTQYF
TRBJ2-7,TRBD2,TRBV4-1,medium-sized,TGCGCCAGCAGCCAGACCCTCCCCCACCGACTAGCCCACGAGCAGTACTTC,CASSQTLPHRLAHEQYF
TRBJ2-5,.,TRBV7-7,once,TGTGCTAGCAGCTTCAGACAGGAGGAAGAGACCCAGTACTTC,CASSFRQEEETQYF
TRBJ2-3,TRBD1,TRBV7-9,.,TGTGCCAGCAGCACCGACAGGACGGGACAGCCCACAGATACGCAGTATTTT,CASSTDRTGQPTDTQYF
TRBJ2-7,TRBD2,TRBV4-3,.,TGCGCCAGCAGCCAAGATCCTAGCGGAAGCTCCTACGAGCAGTACTTC,CASSQDPSGSSYEQYF
TRBJ2-2,TRBD1,TRBV6-5,.,TGTGCCAGCAGTTACTCGACAGGGACCGGGGAGCTGTTTTTT,CASSYSTGTGELFF
TRBJ1-5,.,TRBV5-1,.,TGCGCCAGCAGCTTGGAACAGGGCAATCAGCCCCAGCATTTT,CASSLEQGNQPQHF
TRBJ2-6,.,TRBV5-1,.,TGCGCCAGCCGATGGGGGGGGGCGGTTTCTGGGGCCAACGTCCTGACTTTC,CASRWGGAVSGANVLTF
TRBJ2-5,.,TRBV6-5,once,TGTGCCAGCAGCTTCGACAAGAAAGAGACCCAGTACTTC,CASSFDKKETQYF
TRBJ1-2,.,TRBV28,.,TGTGCCAGCAGCCCTCTGGCGGGGCATGGCTACACCTTC,CASSPLAGHGYTF
TRBJ2-7,TRBD2,TRBV7-8,.,TGTGCCAGCAGCTTCTTAGCGGGAGGCGGCGAGCAGTACTTC,CASSFLAGGGEQYF